This TCR beta chain was captured in a study of shared clonotypes between healthy human individuals. Negatively enriched CD4+ T cells were divided by CD45RA into naive and memory. The CDR3 totals 12 residues. Per the germline V gene, CDR1 is MNHNS and CDR2 is SASEGT. The germline V and J ends were trimmed by 7 bases and 7 bases, with 13 bases remaining between them. Notes on the study in general: The small donor group covered limited genetic and exposure diversity.

As for this clone: Its antigen is not known.

The assay was carried out at the deep level. Each sorted subset replicate got 200 ng genomic DNA, 25,000 to 35,000 genomes. The data were produced by immunoSEQ multiplex PCR, yet TCRdb's version contains in-frame clones alone and is incomplete. The profile covers approximately 1.4 million clones, with approximately 98% appearing a single time and roughly 0.45% taken by the ten largest. The sequence derives from a man aged 30-40 years in good health. The chain joins TRBV6-1 to TRBJ1-1; TRBD1 is a possible D gene (6 bases). What was sequenced was naive CD4+ T cells sorted from blood. The sample's subset: CD45RA+ positively selected. The CDR3 protein is CASNDYRVEAFF. The CDR3 nucleotides read TGTGCCAGCAACGATTACAGGGTTGAAGCTTTCTTT.